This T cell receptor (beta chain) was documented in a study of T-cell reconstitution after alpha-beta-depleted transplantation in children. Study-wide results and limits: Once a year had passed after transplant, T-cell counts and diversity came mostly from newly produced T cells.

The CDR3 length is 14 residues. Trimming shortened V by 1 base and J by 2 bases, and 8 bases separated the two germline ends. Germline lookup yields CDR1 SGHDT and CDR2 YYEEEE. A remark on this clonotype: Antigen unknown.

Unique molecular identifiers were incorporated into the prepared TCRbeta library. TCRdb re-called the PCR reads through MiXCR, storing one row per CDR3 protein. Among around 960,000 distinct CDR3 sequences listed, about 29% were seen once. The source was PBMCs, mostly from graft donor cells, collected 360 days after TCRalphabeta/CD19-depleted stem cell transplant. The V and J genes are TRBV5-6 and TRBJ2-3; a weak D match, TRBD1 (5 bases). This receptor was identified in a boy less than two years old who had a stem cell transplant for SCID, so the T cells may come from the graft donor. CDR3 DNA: TGTGCCAGCAGCTTGTACAGGTTCACAGATACGCAGTATTTT. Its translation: CASSLYRFTDTQYF.